This record concerns one T cell receptor (beta chain) sequence. The antigen is unknown. The CDR3 totals 15 residues. The germline CDR1 and CDR2 sequences are LNHDA and SQIVND (reference sequence). The V gene lost 1 base and the J gene lost 6 bases, with 12 bases spanning the gap. Generation of TCR cDNA used 5'RACE template switching (which added a universal primer site and UMIs). TCRdb itself ran the 5' RACE reads through MiXCR, one entry per CDR3 protein. Here the sample spans hundreds of thousands of distinct CDR3 sequences, about 8.7% being singletons. These data belong to a study of T cells after yellow fever vaccination. Whole-study findings and limits: Repertoires obtained by FACS sorting could include abundant clonotypes that entered as contaminants from the bulk population.

The sample here was PBMCs, taken on the day of the first yellow fever vaccination. This TCR was sampled from a man in his late teens or twenties who received the YFV17D yellow fever vaccine. The chain couples TRBV19 to TRBJ2-2; D is possibly TRBD2 (6 bases). CDR3 sequence reads: CASSIAGGFAGELFF. In DNA, the CDR3 is TGTGCCAGTAGTATAGCCGGGGGATTCGCCGGGGAGCTGTTTTTT.